These T cell receptor beta chains were read from a single sample in a study of cytomegalovirus exposure and HLA in healthy donors. Sequencing used immunoSEQ multiplex PCR; TCRdb keeps in-frame clones, though not all of them. The table lists about 70,000 clones, 80% to 90% of them singletons. Specimen: PBMCs. Receptors originate from a woman aged 25 to 39 in good health and CMV-seronegative. CDR3s include the opening cysteine and the closing phenylalanine or tryptophan. A D gene is named only where the DNA matches it firmly. Clone size appears in some rows only: once, few, many, or a class for an expanded clone.

V gene	J gene	clone size	D gene	CDR3 DNA	CDR3 protein
TRBV7-9	TRBJ2-3	-	-	TGTGCCAGCAGCTCGGCAGGGCGCACAGATACGCAGTATTTT	CASSSAGRTDTQYF
TRBV5-1	TRBJ2-7	once	TRBD2	TGCGCCAGCAGCTTCTTAGCGGGAGGTACCTACGAGCAGTACTTC	CASSFLAGGTYEQYF
TRBV28	TRBJ1-2	-	TRBD1	TGTGCCAGCAGCCCTCCGGGACAGGGGGCGGACTATGGCTACACCTTC	CASSPPGQGADYGYTF
TRBV28	TRBJ1-2	-	-	TGTGCCAGCACAAGGGACACCTTCTACTATGGCTACACCTTC	CASTRDTFYYGYTF
TRBV25-1	TRBJ2-7	few	TRBD1	TGTGCCAGCAGTGAATCCATGGACAGGGGGCGCCCCGAGCAGTACTTC	CASSESMDRGRPEQYF
TRBV27	TRBJ1-5	-	TRBD1	TGTGCCAGCAGTAGGGGACAGCGCAATCAGCCCCAGCATTTT	CASSRGQRNQPQHF
TRBV11-2	TRBJ2-7	-	-	TGTGCCAGCAGCTTAGGGTTGGAGTCCGAGCAGTACTTC	CASSLGLESEQYF
TRBV7-9	TRBJ2-2	-	-	TGTGCCAGCAGCCCCCCGCGGTTCGTAGCCGAGGGAAACACCGGGGAGCTGTTTTTT	CASSPPRFVAEGNTGELFF
TRBV6-5	TRBJ1-2	once	TRBD1	TGTGCCAGCAGTTACGAACGACAGGGTGTTCGCTACACCTTC	CASSYERQGVRYTF
TRBV21-1	TRBJ1-1	-	-	TGTGCCAGCAGCAAAGGAGGGAACACTGAAGCTTTCTTT	CASSKGGNTEAFF
TRBV19	TRBJ2-1	few	TRBD1	TGTGCCAGTAGCCCAGACAGGGGGCAAGCTCCGTTCTTC	CASSPDRGQAPFF
TRBV11-1	TRBJ2-7	-	TRBD1	TGTGCCAGCAGCCATCCGGGACAGGCATTTGGCGAGCAGTACTTC	CASSHPGQAFGEQYF
TRBV21-1	TRBJ2-2	once	-	TGTGCCCCAGGGGGGACAGGGGGCTGGAGGGCCGGGGAGCTGTTTTTT	CAPGGTGGWRAGELFF
TRBV5-1	TRBJ2-1	-	TRBD2	TGCGCCAGCAGCTTGGGGACTAGCGGGAGGCTCAATGAGCAGTTCTTC	CASSLGTSGRLNEQFF
TRBV5-4	TRBJ2-5	-	TRBD2	TGTGCCAGCAGCTTCTTAGCGGGAGTACAAGAGACCCAGTACTTC	CASSFLAGVQETQYF
TRBV29-1	TRBJ2-7	-	TRBD2	TGCAGCGTTGGTGGACTAGCGATCGACGAGCAGTACTTC	CSVGGLAIDEQYF
TRBV30	TRBJ2-1	-	TRBD2	TGTGCCTGGGGCCGGACTAGCGGGAGGGGGTTCCCCTACAATGAGCAGTTCTTC	CAWGRTSGRGFPYNEQFF
TRBV4-1	TRBJ2-7	once	-	TGCGCCAGCAGCCAAGAGGCGGGTAACTCCTACGAGCAGTACTTC	CASSQEAGNSYEQYF
TRBV5-1	TRBJ2-3	-	TRBD1	TGCGCCAGCAGCCTGCACCCAGGGGGAGTGGCAGATACGCAGTATTTT	CASSLHPGGVADTQYF
TRBV11-3	TRBJ2-5	-	TRBD1	TGTGCCAGCAGCCCTCTAGGTACTCTGACAGGGGGAAGGAAGACCCAGTACTTC	CASSPLGTLTGGRKTQYF
TRBV2	TRBJ1-3	-	TRBD1	TGTGCCAGCAGTGTGGACAGGGGGCTCTCTGGAAACACCATATATTTT	CASSVDRGLSGNTIYF
TRBV4-2	TRBJ1-2	-	TRBD1	TGTGCCAGCAGCCAACTGGACGAGGGGGCCGGCGGCTACACCTTC	CASSQLDEGAGGYTF
TRBV5-1	TRBJ1-1	-	-	TGCGCCAGCAGCTTAGGCGGGAACACTGAAGCTTTCTTT	CASSLGGNTEAFF
TRBV11-3	TRBJ2-7	-	TRBD1	TGTGCCAGCAGCTTGCGGACAGGGACCGAGCAGTACTTC	CASSLRTGTEQYF
TRBV23-1	TRBJ1-1	-	TRBD1	TGCGCCAGCAGTCAATGGACGGGACAGGCGAACACTGAAGCTTTCTTT	CASSQWTGQANTEAFF
TRBV4-3	TRBJ2-7	-	TRBD1	TGCGCCAGCAGCCTGGGACAGTCCTACGAGCAGTACTTC	CASSLGQSYEQYF
TRBV10-2	TRBJ2-7	-	-	TGCGCCAGCAGCCGGGAACACTCCTACGAGCAGTACTTC	CASSREHSYEQYF
TRBV9	TRBJ2-2	once	TRBD2	TGTGCCAGCAGCGTTCGACGGGAGGCGGGCGGGGAGCTGTTTTTT	CASSVRREAGGELFF
TRBV5-8	TRBJ1-5	-	TRBD1	TGTGCCAGCAGCTTCGGGACAGGGGTCGGGCAGCCCCAGCATTTT	CASSFGTGVGQPQHF
TRBV5-1	TRBJ1-4	-	-	TGCGCCAGCAGCCCCAACCCTAGCGCAACTAATGAAAAACTGTTTTTT	CASSPNPSATNEKLFF
TRBV5-1	TRBJ2-4	-	TRBD1	TGCGCCAGCAGCTTGACAGGGGATGCGACCAAAAACATTCAGTACTTC	CASSLTGDATKNIQYF
TRBV11-3	TRBJ2-7	medium-sized	-	TGTGCCAGCAGCTTAGCCGGATCAGGGATCTACGAGCAGTACTTC	CASSLAGSGIYEQYF
TRBV19	TRBJ2-2	-	TRBD1	TGTGCCAGTAGTGCACAGGGGGAGGCCGGGGAGCTGTTTTTT	CASSAQGEAGELFF
TRBV4-3	TRBJ1-2	-	-	TGCGCCAGCAGCCAAGAGTCCCGGGACTGGGGACACTATGGCTACACCTTC	CASSQESRDWGHYGYTF
TRBV7-9	TRBJ1-1	-	TRBD1	TGTGCCAGCAGACAGGGGGTACGGACAGAGAAAGACACTGAAGCTTTCTTT	CASRQGVRTEKDTEAFF
TRBV5-1	TRBJ2-3	-	TRBD1	TGCGCCAGCAGCGCGCCCGGGACAGTCTACACAGATACGCAGTATTTT	CASSAPGTVYTDTQYF
TRBV10-3	TRBJ2-5	-	TRBD2	TGTGCCATGGGGACTAGCGGGGACGGGGAGACCCAGTACTTC	CAMGTSGDGETQYF
TRBV5-1	TRBJ2-7	-	TRBD1	TGCGCCAGCAGCCCGACAGGGGGATCCTACGAGCAGTACTTC	CASSPTGGSYEQYF
TRBV28	TRBJ2-7	-	TRBD1	TGTGCCAGCAGTCTACGGACAGGATCTAACGAGCAGTACTTC	CASSLRTGSNEQYF
TRBV27	TRBJ2-7	-	TRBD1	TGTGCCAGCAGTTTATTTCCAGGGGGAGTCTACGAGCAGTACTTC	CASSLFPGGVYEQYF
TRBV6-1	TRBJ1-4	-	-	TGTGCCAGCAGCGCGGGTCGACCTAATGAAAAACTGTTTTTT	CASSAGRPNEKLFF
TRBV19	TRBJ1-2	-	TRBD1	TGTGCCAGTAGTCCTCGGACAGGGTGGTATGGCTACACCTTC	CASSPRTGWYGYTF
TRBV6-5	TRBJ1-2	-	TRBD1	TGTGCCAGCAGTTCCCCCGGGACAGCTGACTATGGCTACACCTTC	CASSSPGTADYGYTF
TRBV9	TRBJ1-3	-	TRBD1	TGTGCCAGCAGCGAGTCGGACAGGGGGTACGGGAGCTCTGGAAACACCATATATTTT	CASSESDRGYGSSGNTIYF
TRBV5-4	TRBJ2-3	-	TRBD2	TGTGCCAGCAGTACTAGCGGGAGGAGCACAGATACGCAGTATTTT	CASSTSGRSTDTQYF
TRBV2	TRBJ2-2	-	-	TGTGCCAGCATACATGAGGGTCCGGAGGGTACCGGGGAGCTGTTTTTT	CASIHEGPEGTGELFF
TRBV7-9	TRBJ2-7	-	TRBD1	TGTTCCAGCAGCAGATCCGGGACAGGGAGCCACGAGCAGTACTTC	CSSSRSGTGSHEQYF
TRBV19	TRBJ2-7	-	-	TGTGCCAGTAGTTCCTACCGTGAGCAGTACTTC	CASSSYREQYF
TRBV19	TRBJ1-1	-	-	TGTGCCAGTAGTATAGATATTTGGACAGCCACTGAAGCTTTCTTT	CASSIDIWTATEAFF
TRBV27	TRBJ2-3	-	-	TGTGCCAGCAGTTTAATCGGTCCAGATACGCAGTATTTT	CASSLIGPDTQYF
TRBV25-1	TRBJ2-2	-	-	TGTGCCAGCAGTTGGGGGGCCGGGGAGCTGTTTTTT	CASSWGAGELFF
TRBV19	TRBJ1-5	-	TRBD1	TGTGCCAGTAGCAGACAGGGGCGTACAAACAGCAATCAGCCCCAGCATTTT	CASSRQGRTNSNQPQHF
TRBV10-3	TRBJ2-5	-	TRBD2	TGTGCCATCAGTTTTACTAGCGGGAAGGAAGAGACCCAGTACTTC	CAISFTSGKEETQYF
TRBV21-1	TRBJ2-5	-	-	TGTGCCACCGCGCGGAAGGCCCAAAAGGAGGAGACCCAGTACTTC	CATARKAQKEETQYF